Shown below are 21 T cell receptor beta chains from a single sample sequenced in a study of cytomegalovirus exposure and HLA in healthy donors. This PCR relied on a set of 60 Vbeta primers and 13 Jbeta primers. Data came from immunoSEQ multiplex PCR; TCRdb stores just in-frame clones and leaves some out. Among about 150,000 clones listed, 50% to 75% were seen once. The sequenced material came from PBMCs. The receptors were sampled from an older woman in good health and CMV-seropositive.

This clone appeared once. The chain is built from TRBV28 and TRBJ2-5, with a weak D call TRBD1 (6 bases). The germline gives CDR1 MDHEN, CDR2 SYDVKM. The CDR3 is 14 residues long. V was shortened by 5 bases and J by 5 bases, with 15 bases between the two germline ends. The CDR3 is CASSPIQGRETQYF. CDR3 bases: TGTGCCAGCAGTCCAATACAGGGACGCGAGACCCAGTACTTC.

The chain has TRBV28 and TRBJ1-2, with TRBD1 identical over 7 bases. This CDR3 is 15 amino acids long. V dropped 6 bases and J dropped 2; count of bases not matched to a gene: 9. Per the germline V gene, CDR1 is MDHEN and CDR2 is SYDVKM. In DNA form, the CDR3 reads TGTGCCAGCAGGAAGAAGGGGGCGCTAAACTATGGCTACACCTTC. Its protein is CASRKKGALNYGYTF.

This clone was detected only a few times. The chain employs TRBV5-1 and TRBJ1-2; 9 bases are a match to TRBD1. Per germline, CDR1 SGHRS and CDR2 YFSETQ. The CDR3 loop spans 14 amino acids. Germline trimming cut 4 bases from V and 2 bases from J; bases unmatched to any gene: 3. Here the CDR3 DNA reads TGCGCCAGCAGCACCGGACAGGGGAACTATGGCTACACCTTC. Translated: CASSTGQGNYGYTF.

The rearrangement links TRBV28 to TRBJ2-5; TRBD1 might be the D (6 bases). The V gene's germline CDR1 is MDHEN and CDR2 SYDVKM. V was shortened by 6 bases and J by 5 bases, with 16 bases between the two germline ends. The CDR3 consists of 14 residues. The CDR3 nucleotides are TGTGCCAGCAGAGGAATGGACAGAGTGGAGACCCAGTACTTC. Amino acid sequence: CASRGMDRVETQYF.

This chain joins TRBV6-4 and TRBJ2-1, with TRBD2 matching over 7 bases. The V and J ends lost 0 bases and 9 bases, in that order; junction bases with no gene match: 11. Germline assignment: CDR1 MRHNA and CDR2 SNTAGT. There are 16 residues in the CDR3. CDR3 sequence: CASSDSNRGSRCEQFF. As DNA, the CDR3 is TGTGCCAGCAGTGACTCGAATCGCGGGAGTCGCTGTGAGCAGTTCTTC.

This clone has a handful of counts. The chain carries TRBV7-3 and TRBJ2-3, with a tentative D call TRBD2 (5 bases). CDR1 SGHTA and CDR2 FQGTGA come from the germline V gene. The CDR3 totals 15 residues. V was pared by 1 base and J by 3 bases, with 11 bases between. Written as DNA, the CDR3 is TGTGCCAGCAGCTTAAGTGTGCTAGCAACAGATACGCAGTATTTT. Encoded protein: CASSLSVLATDTQYF. Together with reference TRBV7-3 and TRBJ2-3, the CDR3 gives the full variable domain: GAGVSQTPSNKVTEKGKYVELRCDPISGHTALYWYRQSLGQGPEFLIYFQGTGAADDSGLPNDRFFAVRPEGSVSTLKIQRTERGDSAVYLCASSLSVLATDTQYFGPGTRLTVL.

Details on this clone: Germline is not matched at one junction end, which may reflect a read error. The chain couples TRBV7-9 to TRBJ1-1; tentative D call: TRBD1 (5 bases). Germline CDR1 and CDR2: SEHNR and FQNEAQ (reference sequence). The CDR3 is 15 residues long. CDR3 DNA sequence: TGTTCCAGCAGCTTAGGCACAGGCGTGTATACTGAAGCTTTCTTT. Protein sequence: CSSSLGTGVYTEAFF.

The V call is TRBV30, the J call TRBJ2-7; TRBD2 agrees at 11 bases. Germline trimming cut 0 bases from V and 5 bases from J; bases unmatched to any gene: 12. Germline loops: CDR1 GTSNPN, CDR2 SVGIG (reference sequence). This CDR3 is built from 17 residues. The CDR3 region has the DNA TGTGCCTGGAGTGTAAGGAGACTAGCGGGGTGGGCCCACGAGCAGTACTTC. This encodes CAWSVRRLAGWAHEQYF.

The CDR3 spells CASVPTGAYSNQPQHF. The CDR3 nucleotides read TGTGCCAGCGTTCCCACAGGTGCCTATAGCAATCAGCCCCAGCATTTT. The chain couples TRBV19 to TRBJ1-5, with D possibly being TRBD1 (5 bases). The V end was cut by 9 bases, the J end by 0 bases, with 18 bases between. CDR3 size: 16 residues. From germline, CDR1 is LNHDA and CDR2 SQIVND (reference sequence). The whole variable domain, filled in from reference TRBV19 and TRBJ1-5, reads DGGITQSPKYLFRKEGQNVTLSCEQNLNHDAMYWYRQDPGQGLRLIYYSQIVNDFQKGDIAEGYSVSREKKESFPLTVTSAQKNPTAFYLCASVPTGAYSNQPQHFGDGTRLSIL.

The V and J genes are TRBV5-1 and TRBJ2-3; TRBD2 is a possible D gene (6 bases). Germline values: CDR1 SGHRS, CDR2 YFSETQ. The V end was cut by 2 bases, the J end by 0 bases, with 13 bases between. The CDR3 contains 16 residues. The CDR3 region has the DNA TGCGCCAGCAGCTTCCGAGGCGGGACTAGCACAGATACGCAGTATTTT. This encodes CASSFRGGTSTDTQYF.

CDR3 region: CASSVLGQGIGEQYF. The CDR3 bases are TGTGCCAGCAGTGTTCTCGGACAGGGGATAGGCGAGCAGTACTTC. V gene TRBV2 combines with J gene TRBJ2-7, with 9 bases that match TRBD1. The V gene end was trimmed by 4 bases and the J gene end by 6 bases; junction bases not matched to a gene: 10. This CDR3 spans 15 amino acids. From germline, CDR1 is SNHLY and CDR2 FYNNEI.

To note about this clone: Other DNA sequences in the sample encode the same CDR3. This sequence joins TRBV6-6 and TRBJ2-7, with D unclear. The CDR3 runs 13 residues. The V gene lost 7 bases and the J gene lost 6 bases, with 16 bases spanning the gap. The V gene's germline CDR1 is MNHNY and CDR2 SVGAGI (reference sequence). For the CDR3, the DNA is TGTGCCAGCACAGGTCCGGCGCTGATCGAGCAGTACTTC. Its translation is CASTGPALIEQYF.

The V gene is TRBV7-9, the J gene TRBJ2-7, with 9 bases that match TRBD1. Germline CDR1 and CDR2: SEHNR and FQNEAQ (reference sequence). This CDR3 has 14 amino acids. Losses at the gene ends were 5 bases for V and 4 bases for J; bases not matched to a gene: 6. DNA for the CDR3: TGTGCCAGCAGCCTAGGGGGGACAGGGTACGAGCAGTACTTC. Translation gives CASSLGGTGYEQYF.

V and J are TRBV7-2 and TRBJ2-2; the D gene is possibly TRBD2 (7 bases). Germline-derived CDR1 and CDR2 are SGHTA and FQGNSA. Deletions cut 3 bases from V and 1 base from J, with 12 bases between. The CDR3 is 16 amino acids. Here the CDR3 reads CASSFEGGLNTGELFF. CDR3 sequence (DNA): TGTGCCAGCAGCTTTGAGGGGGGGCTGAACACCGGGGAGCTGTTTTTT.

This chain joins TRBV19 and TRBJ2-1; 7 bases align to TRBD1. Germline V gene sequence: CDR1 LNHDA, CDR2 SQIVND (reference sequence). The length of the CDR3 is 13 residues. With V trimmed by 5 bases and J by 9 bases, 7 bases remained unmatched. CDR3 residues: CASSEPQGTEQFF. The CDR3 DNA reads TGTGCCAGTAGTGAGCCACAGGGGACTGAGCAGTTCTTC.

Regarding this clone: Other nucleotide sequences from this sample produce the same CDR3. The chain carries TRBV7-9 and TRBJ2-2, with 11 bases fitting TRBD2. CDR1 is SEHNR and CDR2 is FQNEAQ in the germline V gene (reference sequence). After removal of 5 bases from V and 2 bases from J, the junction contained 4 bases not matched to a gene. CDR3 length: 16 amino acids. The CDR3 bases are TGTGCCAGCAGCCTTCTAGCGGGAGGTAACACCGGGGAGCTGTTTTTT. It is translated as CASSLLAGGNTGELFF.

This chain joins TRBV7-8 and TRBJ1-1; D call uncertain. Looked up from germline, CDR1 is SGHVS and CDR2 is FQNEAQ. The CDR3 runs 13 residues. With 0 bases removed from V and 4 bases from J, the gap between germline ends came to 6 bases. The CDR3 region is CASSLAALTEAFF. The CDR3 coding sequence is TGTGCCAGCAGCTTAGCGGCCCTCACTGAAGCTTTCTTT. The entire variable domain, with the rest obtained from reference TRBV7-8 and TRBJ1-1, is as follows: GAGVSQSPRYKVAKRGQDVALRCDPISGHVSLFWYQQALGQGPEFLTYFQNEAQLDKSGLPSDRFFAERPEGSVSTLKIQRTQQEDSAVYLCASSLAALTEAFFGQGTRLTVV.

The CDR3 sequence is CASSQSSTDTQYF. CDR3 DNA sequence: TGTGCCAGCTCACAATCCTCCACAGATACGCAGTATTTT. V and J are TRBV18 and TRBJ2-3; D remains unclear. V was clipped by 4 bases and J by 2 bases, with 7 bases between them. The CDR3 runs 13 residues. Germline CDR1 is KGHSH and CDR2 is LQKENI.

The chain employs TRBV28 and TRBJ1-1, with 9 bases aligning to TRBD1. Germline-derived CDR1 and CDR2 are MDHEN and SYDVKM. The CDR3 is made up of 16 amino acids. The J segment lost 4 bases and the V segment lost 2 bases, leaving 8 bases of the junction unmatched. The CDR3 region is CASSLVGTGQRTEAFF. The CDR3 coding sequence is TGTGCCAGCAGTTTAGTCGGGACAGGGCAACGCACTGAAGCTTTCTTT.

The chain uses TRBV7-2 and TRBJ1-5, with D unresolved. The CDR3 extends over 14 amino acids. The germline gives CDR1 SGHTA, CDR2 FQGNSA. Trimming cost V 1 base and J 0 bases, with 4 bases left between them. The CDR3 nucleotides read TGTGCCAGCAGCTTAGTTAATAGCAATCAGCCCCAGCATTTT. This translates into CASSLVNSNQPQHF.

The table lists this clone with a few counts. The chain employs TRBV18 and TRBJ2-3; D remains unclear. Trimming cost V 2 bases and J 0 bases, with 9 bases left between them. CDR1 is KGHSH, CDR2 LQKENI, per germline. This CDR3 spans 15 amino acids. CDR3 in amino acids: CASSPTQTSTDTQYF. In DNA, the CDR3 is TGTGCCAGCTCACCAACCCAGACTAGCACAGATACGCAGTATTTT.